This T cell receptor beta chain is from a study of vaccination and CD4 T cells after COVID-19. This CDR3 has 12 amino acids. Germline lookup yields CDR1 DFQATT and CDR2 SNEGSKA (reference sequence). V shed 6 bases and J shed 1 base, with 10 bases lying between them. Treatment defined: roughly ten-day PBMC culture with coronavirus spike peptide pools or control peptides (ViraFEST assay). Sequenced with the Oncomine TCR Beta short-read assay was DNA taken from cultured CD4+ T cells. TCRdb re-called the PCR reads through MiXCR, storing one row per CDR3 protein. The table has approximately 13,000 distinct CDR3 sequences, over 30% seen once. This clonotype was seen a handful of times. What it binds is unknown.

The chain combines TRBV20-1 with TRBJ2-7; D may be TRBD1 (6 bases). Material for sequencing was cultured CD4+ T cells from blood. This TCR derives from a human donor with COVID-19. The CDR3 DNA reads TGCAGTGCCCCACAGGGTTCCTACGAGCAGTACTTC. This gives the protein CSAPQGSYEQYF.